The rows below give T cell receptor beta chains drawn from one sample of a study of blood T cell repertoires in COVID-19. Data came from immunoSEQ multiplex PCR; TCRdb stores just in-frame clones and leaves some out. The repertoire includes about 270,000 clones, about 84% of them detected once, and 5% to 6% sits in the top ten. Material for sequencing was peripheral blood. These receptor sequences come from a woman older than 75 with COVID-19, enrolled during active disease. Both conserved end residues are part of each CDR3. D genes are given only for firm matches. Clone sizes are given selectively: once, few, many, or a class where the clone is expanded.

DNA	CDR3	D	V	size	J
TGTGCCAGCAGCTTACTAGCGGGAGGATCAGATACGCAGTATTTT	CASSLLAGGSDTQYF	TRBD2	TRBV7-3	NA	TRBJ2-3
TGTGCCAGCAGTTTATCGGGACAGGGAAACTATGGCTACACCTTC	CASSLSGQGNYGYTF	TRBD1	TRBV27	NA	TRBJ1-2
TGTGCCAGCAGCTTGACTAGCGGGGGGGCCGGAGAGACCCAGTACTTC	CASSLTSGGAGETQYF	TRBD2	TRBV7-2	NA	TRBJ2-5
TGTGCCAGCAGGGACAGCTTAACTGGAAACACCATATATTTT	CASRDSLTGNTIYF	NA	TRBV28	NA	TRBJ1-3
TGTGCCAGCAGCTCTGGGGAGCACTATGGCTACACCTTC	CASSSGEHYGYTF	NA	TRBV11-2	NA	TRBJ1-2
TGTGCCAGCAGCCAAGTGGGGAGCGAGACCCAGTACTTC	CASSQVGSETQYF	NA	TRBV14	NA	TRBJ2-5
TGTGCCAGCAGCTTGGACAGGGAGGGCTACACCTTC	CASSLDREGYTF	TRBD1	TRBV7-2	NA	TRBJ1-2
TGTGCCAGCAGTAGACAGGGAGTGACTGAAGCTTTCTTT	CASSRQGVTEAFF	TRBD1	TRBV2	NA	TRBJ1-1
TGTGCCAGCAGCTCGGTGGAGTACGAGCAGTACTTC	CASSSVEYEQYF	NA	TRBV7-6	NA	TRBJ2-7
TGTGCCAGCAGCAGAAGTCAGGGGGCAGGCACTGAAGCTTTCTTT	CASSRSQGAGTEAFF	TRBD1	TRBV3-1/TRBV3-2	once	TRBJ1-1
TGTGCCAGCAGCTTGTGGGCAGCAAACACCGGGGAGCTGTTTTTT	CASSLWAANTGELFF	NA	TRBV11-2	NA	TRBJ2-2
TGTGCCAGCAGCTGGCTAGCCGATGAGCAGTTCTTC	CASSWLADEQFF	NA	TRBV11-3	NA	TRBJ2-1
TGTGCCAGCAGTGAAGCGGGGGGTGAGCAGTTCTTC	CASSEAGGEQFF	NA	TRBV2	NA	TRBJ2-1
TGCGCCAGCAGCTTGGAGGACAGTTACACTGAAGCTTTCTTT	CASSLEDSYTEAFF	NA	TRBV5-1	once	TRBJ1-1
TGTGCCTGGAGTGTCGCAGGGGGCGGTCAGCCCCAGCATTTT	CAWSVAGGGQPQHF	TRBD1	TRBV30	NA	TRBJ1-5
TGTGCCAGTCGACGTGACAGGGGGTTTAGCGAGACCCAGTACTTC	CASRRDRGFSETQYF	TRBD1	TRBV19	NA	TRBJ2-5
TGTGCCACCAGTGATTTTCGGCAGGGCGACACCGGGGAGCTGTTTTTT	CATSDFRQGDTGELFF	NA	TRBV24-1	NA	TRBJ2-2
TGTGCCAGCAGTGAAGTGGACACCGACTACGAGCAGTACTTC	CASSEVDTDYEQYF	NA	TRBV6-1	NA	TRBJ2-7
TGTGCCAGCAGCCGGGACACCTATGGCTACACCTTC	CASSRDTYGYTF	NA	TRBV7-9	once	TRBJ1-2
TGTGCCATCAAGGACAGCCAAGAGACCCAGTACTTC	CAIKDSQETQYF	NA	TRBV10-3	NA	TRBJ2-5
TGTGCCAGCAGCCCCAGGGCCGGGGGAGTCCGGGAGCAGTTCTTC	CASSPRAGGVREQFF	NA	TRBV7-2	NA	TRBJ2-1
TGCGCCAGCAGCTCAGAGGGGGTGGGCTACAATGAGCAGTTCTTC	CASSSEGVGYNEQFF	NA	TRBV5-1	NA	TRBJ2-1
TGTGCCAGCAGTGTACCAGGGGGCTCGTTTCATTCACCCCTCCACTTT	CASSVPGGSFHSPLHF	TRBD1	TRBV2	NA	TRBJ1-6
TGTGCCAGTACTAAACAGGGGAACGATGAAAAACTGTTTTTT	CASTKQGNDEKLFF	TRBD1	TRBV19	NA	TRBJ1-4
TGTGCCAGCTCACTGCGACAGGGGGCGAACACTGAAGCTTTCTTT	CASSLRQGANTEAFF	TRBD1	TRBV18	NA	TRBJ1-1
TGTGCCAGCAGTCTAGCGGGGGGGCACTACAATGAGCAGTTCTTC	CASSLAGGHYNEQFF	TRBD2	TRBV7-6	NA	TRBJ2-1
TGTGCCAGTACCTGGACAGATAATTCACCCCTCCACTTT	CASTWTDNSPLHF	NA	TRBV19	few	TRBJ1-6
TGTGCCAGTAGTATAGCCGGACAGAGCTCCTATAATTCACCCCTCCACTTT	CASSIAGQSSYNSPLHF	NA	TRBV19	NA	TRBJ1-6
TGTGCCAGCAGTTATCAGACTGCCAATTCACCCCTCCACTTT	CASSYQTANSPLHF	NA	TRBV6-2/TRBV6-3	NA	TRBJ1-6
TGTGCCAGCAGCGGACGACTTCCAGCGGGACAGGGCGGGGGCTACACCTTC	CASSGRLPAGQGGGYTF	TRBD1	TRBV9	few	TRBJ1-2
TGCAGCGTTGGACAGGGGGCAACTGAAGCTTTCTTT	CSVGQGATEAFF	TRBD1	TRBV29-1	once	TRBJ1-1
TGTGCCAGCAGTTACGAGGCTCCGAGCTCCTACAATGAGCAGTTCTTC	CASSYEAPSSYNEQFF	NA	TRBV6-6	NA	TRBJ2-1
TGTGCCAGCAGCAAGGGACAGGAGAGACTTGAAGCTTTCTTT	CASSKGQERLEAFF	TRBD1	TRBV5-4	NA	TRBJ1-1
TGTGCCAGCAGCGGGACACTCTCTGGATATGGCTACACCTTC	CASSGTLSGYGYTF	NA	TRBV6-6	NA	TRBJ1-2
TGTGCCAGCTCACCACCGGGGTGGTCGGGGAGGGACTCCTACGAGCAGTACTTC	CASSPPGWSGRDSYEQYF	TRBD2	TRBV18	NA	TRBJ2-7
TGCGCCAGCAGCTTTAGCAGGGGAGCAGGGGATGAAAAACTGTTTTTT	CASSFSRGAGDEKLFF	NA	TRBV5-1	NA	TRBJ1-4
TGTGCCAGCAGCAAAGAAGGAGAGGGGGCCTACGAGCAGTACTTC	CASSKEGEGAYEQYF	NA	TRBV21-1	few	TRBJ2-7
TGTGCCAGCAGCTCCCGCGGTAACACTGAAGCTTTCTTT	CASSSRGNTEAFF	NA	TRBV11-3	few	TRBJ1-1
TGTGCCAGCAGCTTGATGACAGCGAACACTGAAGCTTTCTTT	CASSLMTANTEAFF	NA	TRBV5-5	NA	TRBJ1-1
TGTGCCAGCAGCTTGCGGGACAGCTTGATCCTCTACACCTTC	CASSLRDSLILYTF	TRBD1	TRBV5-6	NA	TRBJ1-2
TGCGCCAGCACCCTAGGTCCCGAATCTAAAGGGGATGGCTACACCTTC	CASTLGPESKGDGYTF	NA	TRBV5-1	NA	TRBJ1-2
TGTGCCAGCAGTGAACAGGGGTTTAACTATGGCTACACCTTC	CASSEQGFNYGYTF	NA	TRBV2	NA	TRBJ1-2
TGTGCCAGCAGCCGCCAGGGAGGACGGTCCGATAATTCACCCCTCCACTTT	CASSRQGGRSDNSPLHF	NA	TRBV7-9	NA	TRBJ1-6
TGTGCCAGCAGTTTAGACGAGCAGTACTTC	CASSLDEQYF	NA	TRBV6-7	NA	TRBJ2-7
TGTGCCAGCAGTTACTCCCAGGGGGCCTACGAGCAGTACTTC	CASSYSQGAYEQYF	TRBD1	TRBV6-2/TRBV6-3	once	TRBJ2-7
TGCGCCAGCAGCCTGGAGGCGGACAGAAACAATGAGCAGTTCTTC	CASSLEADRNNEQFF	NA	TRBV5-1	NA	TRBJ2-1
TGTGCCAGCAGCCAGGGCCTCCAGCAAGGTCATGAGCAGTTCTTC	CASSQGLQQGHEQFF	NA	TRBV3-1/TRBV3-2	few	TRBJ2-1
TGTGCCAGCAGTTCCCCGGACACCTACGAGCAGTACTTC	CASSSPDTYEQYF	NA	TRBV6-5	NA	TRBJ2-7
TGTGCCAGCTCACCAGGACAAGGGGGAACCCGAGGCACTGAAGCTTTCTTT	CASSPGQGGTRGTEAFF	NA	TRBV18	NA	TRBJ1-1
TGTGCCAGCAGTGAAAGCGACAGGTTAGCAGCTTTCTTT	CASSESDRLAAFF	NA	TRBV6-1	NA	TRBJ1-1
TGTGCCAGCAGTGGACAGGGAAGGACTGAAGCTTTCTTT	CASSGQGRTEAFF	TRBD1	TRBV2	NA	TRBJ1-1
TGTGCCAGCAGTGAAGAGGGGGGGGAACCCTACGAGCAGTACTTC	CASSEEGGEPYEQYF	NA	TRBV6-1	NA	TRBJ2-7
TGTGCCAGCAGTGAACGAGGATCTGGGGCCAACGTCCTGACTTTC	CASSERGSGANVLTF	NA	TRBV2	NA	TRBJ2-6
TGTGCCAGCAGTTACGGGGGGACGGTTTACAATGAGCAGTTCTTC	CASSYGGTVYNEQFF	NA	TRBV6-2/TRBV6-3	NA	TRBJ2-1
TGCAGTGCTAGTCCCGAGCTGGAGAGCTCCTACAATGAGCAGTTCTTC	CSASPELESSYNEQFF	NA	TRBV20-1	once	TRBJ2-1
TGTGCCAGTAGTATAACTTATAGGGGTTCTGGAAACACCATATATTTT	CASSITYRGSGNTIYF	NA	TRBV19	NA	TRBJ1-3
TGTGCCTGGAGTGCCTTCGGTTCAACTAATGAAAAACTGTTTTTT	CAWSAFGSTNEKLFF	NA	TRBV30	few	TRBJ1-4
TGTGCCAGCCTATCCTATGGCTACACCTTC	CASLSYGYTF	NA	TRBV28	NA	TRBJ1-2
TGTGCCAGCAGGGGACAGGGGGCTACAGGGTCACCCCTCCACTTT	CASRGQGATGSPLHF	TRBD1	TRBV2	NA	TRBJ1-6
TGTGCCAGCAGCCGGACAGAAAAATTTGAAGCTTTCTTT	CASSRTEKFEAFF	NA	TRBV7-8	once	TRBJ1-1